This T cell receptor (beta chain) was recorded in a study of vaccination and CD4 T cells after COVID-19. As for the study in general: Post-COVID sampling occurred a median around 100 days after diagnosis (range 35 to 161). There were a few convalescent patients sampled at day 14 and again at days 161 to 241 post-vaccination.

General study points: Reactive clone data from convalescent patients indicated a median of about 88% appearing only post-vaccination.

Comment on this clonotype: The antigen is unknown.

From germline, CDR1 is SGHVS and CDR2 FNYEAQ. This CDR3 region has 16 residues. V shed 8 bases and J shed 0 bases, with 18 bases lying between them. This sample's time point: late sampling 161 to 241 days after vaccination in a few convalescent patients. As to treatment: approximately 10-day PBMC culture with coronavirus spike peptide pools or control peptides (ViraFEST assay). The Oncomine TCR Beta short-read assay was applied to DNA of cultured CD4+ T cells. Each CDR3 protein gets one entry after TCRdb re-called the PCR reads with MiXCR. The sample lists 20,000 to 25,000 distinct CDR3 sequences, roughly 46% occurring once.

The rearrangement uses TRBV7-6 and TRBJ2-3, with a tentative D call TRBD2 (5 bases). The source of this sequence is a human donor who had recovered from COVID-19. The sequencing used CD4+ T cells from blood, cultured in vitro, collected about 7 months after SARS-CoV-2 vaccination. CDR3 loop: CASGLAARTSTDTQYF. In nucleotides, the CDR3 is TGTGCCAGCGGGCTAGCAGCCCGAACGAGCACAGATACGCAGTATTTT.